This is a list of T cell receptor beta chains from one sample in a study of T cell responses to AZD1222 COVID-19 vaccine. Repertoires were generated with immunoSEQ multiplex PCR, while TCRdb's copy carries only in-frame clones and drops some. The sample lists around 200,000 clones; just under 95% were seen once. The sequenced sample was peripheral blood, obtained 28 days after the second dose of the MenACWY control vaccine. The receptors come from an adult who received the MenACWY meningococcal vaccine as a control. Each CDR3 is given with its conserved first and last residue. Fields, in order: clone size, D gene, V gene, J gene, CDR3 DNA, CDR3 protein. The D gene is left open where the match is weak. Only part of the rows carry a size: once, few, many, or a class if the clone is expanded.

clone_size: NA; d_call: NA; v_call: TRBV3-1/TRBV3-2; j_call: TRBJ1-2; cdr3_nt: TGTGCCAGCAGCCATGGGGGTGTCACTAACTATGGCTACACCTTC; cdr3_aa: CASSHGGVTNYGYTF
clone_size: NA; d_call: NA; v_call: TRBV5-4; j_call: TRBJ1-4; cdr3_nt: TGTGCCAGCAGCTTGGGAACTAATGAAAAACTGTTTTTT; cdr3_aa: CASSLGTNEKLFF
clone_size: NA; d_call: NA; v_call: TRBV15; j_call: TRBJ1-4; cdr3_nt: TGTGCCACCAGCAGGGCCGGGACAAAAAAACTGTTTTTT; cdr3_aa: CATSRAGTKKLFF
clone_size: NA; d_call: TRBD1; v_call: TRBV28; j_call: TRBJ1-1; cdr3_nt: TGTGCCAGCAGTTTACCCTCCGGGACAGGGGGGACTGAAGCTTTCTTT; cdr3_aa: CASSLPSGTGGTEAFF
clone_size: NA; d_call: NA; v_call: TRBV6-4; j_call: TRBJ2-2; cdr3_nt: TGTGCCAGCAGTGCTATCCACTCTTCCGGGGAGCTGTTTTTT; cdr3_aa: CASSAIHSSGELFF
clone_size: NA; d_call: NA; v_call: TRBV7-9; j_call: TRBJ1-2; cdr3_nt: TGTGCCAGCAGCTTAGATTCCGTCCATGGCTACACCTTC; cdr3_aa: CASSLDSVHGYTF
clone_size: NA; d_call: TRBD1; v_call: TRBV28; j_call: TRBJ1-2; cdr3_nt: TGTGCCAGCAGTTCGGGACAGGGGATCGGGGCAACCTATGGCTACACCTTC; cdr3_aa: CASSSGQGIGATYGYTF
clone_size: NA; d_call: TRBD1; v_call: TRBV7-9; j_call: TRBJ1-1; cdr3_nt: TGTGCCAGCAGCGTTGACAGGGAGGTCACTGAAGCTTTCTTT; cdr3_aa: CASSVDREVTEAFF
clone_size: NA; d_call: NA; v_call: TRBV7-2; j_call: TRBJ2-7; cdr3_nt: TGTGCCAGCAGCCCCGGGGGTGGAGGAACCTACGAGCAGTACTTC; cdr3_aa: CASSPGGGGTYEQYF
clone_size: NA; d_call: TRBD2; v_call: TRBV11-2; j_call: TRBJ2-5; cdr3_nt: TGTGCCAGCAACCGGGGGGGAAAAGAGACCCAGTACTTC; cdr3_aa: CASNRGGKETQYF
clone_size: once; d_call: NA; v_call: TRBV2; j_call: TRBJ2-7; cdr3_nt: TGTGCCAGCAGTCGGGTCAGGGGAGGAGAGCAGTACTTC; cdr3_aa: CASSRVRGGEQYF
clone_size: NA; d_call: TRBD1; v_call: TRBV7-9; j_call: TRBJ1-1; cdr3_nt: TGTGCCAGCAGCTTCTTGACAGGGATGGAAGCTTTCTTT; cdr3_aa: CASSFLTGMEAFF
clone_size: NA; d_call: NA; v_call: TRBV29-1; j_call: TRBJ1-5; cdr3_nt: TGCAGCGTTGCTAAGCAGGGTCCTAATCAGCCCCAGCATTTT; cdr3_aa: CSVAKQGPNQPQHF
clone_size: few; d_call: TRBD2; v_call: TRBV7-3; j_call: TRBJ2-5; cdr3_nt: TGTGCCAGCAGCCGGACTAGCGGGGGGGCAGAGACCCAGTACTTC; cdr3_aa: CASSRTSGGAETQYF
clone_size: NA; d_call: TRBD1; v_call: TRBV4-3; j_call: TRBJ1-2; cdr3_nt: TGCGCCAGCAGCCAAGGGACAGGGGGGACCTATGGCTACACCTTC; cdr3_aa: CASSQGTGGTYGYTF
clone_size: NA; d_call: NA; v_call: TRBV12-3/TRBV12-4; j_call: TRBJ1-1; cdr3_nt: TGTGCCAGCAGGGAAGGGATCAACACTGAAGCTTTCTTT; cdr3_aa: CASREGINTEAFF
clone_size: NA; d_call: NA; v_call: TRBV5-1; j_call: TRBJ2-1; cdr3_nt: TGCGCCAGCAGCTTGGGAAAGGGCAATGAGCAGTTCTTC; cdr3_aa: CASSLGKGNEQFF
clone_size: NA; d_call: NA; v_call: TRBV2; j_call: TRBJ2-7; cdr3_nt: TGTGCCAGCAGTGATTCGTACCGATCCTACGAGCAGTACTTC; cdr3_aa: CASSDSYRSYEQYF
clone_size: NA; d_call: NA; v_call: TRBV18; j_call: TRBJ1-1; cdr3_nt: TGTGCCAGCTCACCAGGGGGGTATACGAACACTGAAGCTTTCTTT; cdr3_aa: CASSPGGYTNTEAFF
clone_size: NA; d_call: NA; v_call: TRBV10-3; j_call: TRBJ1-1; cdr3_nt: TGTGCCATCAGTGAGGGGAACACTGAAGCTTTCTTT; cdr3_aa: CAISEGNTEAFF
clone_size: NA; d_call: NA; v_call: TRBV10-2; j_call: TRBJ1-1; cdr3_nt: TGCGCCAGCAGTCAAAGGGCTACTGAAGCTTTCTTT; cdr3_aa: CASSQRATEAFF
clone_size: NA; d_call: NA; v_call: TRBV2; j_call: TRBJ1-3; cdr3_nt: TGTGCCAGCAGTGCCGGAGGGTTCTCTGGAAACACCATATATTTT; cdr3_aa: CASSAGGFSGNTIYF
clone_size: NA; d_call: NA; v_call: TRBV5-1; j_call: TRBJ1-6; cdr3_nt: TGCGCCAGCAGCTTGGCCGGAGACCGGAGCTCCTATAATTCACCCCTCCACTTT; cdr3_aa: CASSLAGDRSSYNSPLHF
clone_size: NA; d_call: NA; v_call: TRBV27; j_call: TRBJ2-7; cdr3_nt: TGTGCCAGCAGGCTTTCGGGGGGCGGCGAGCAGTACTTC; cdr3_aa: CASRLSGGGEQYF
clone_size: NA; d_call: NA; v_call: TRBV6-5; j_call: TRBJ1-6; cdr3_nt: TGTGCCAGCAGTTCCAGCGGGAATTCACCCCTCCACTTT; cdr3_aa: CASSSSGNSPLHF
clone_size: NA; d_call: NA; v_call: TRBV19; j_call: TRBJ1-1; cdr3_nt: TGTGCCAGTAGCCCCCTGGGGGGGGCAACAACTGAAGCTTTCTTT; cdr3_aa: CASSPLGGATTEAFF
clone_size: once; d_call: NA; v_call: TRBV19; j_call: TRBJ1-4; cdr3_nt: TGTGCCAGTAGGAGGTCAGGAGAAAAACTGTTTTTT; cdr3_aa: CASRRSGEKLFF
clone_size: NA; d_call: TRBD1; v_call: TRBV5-4; j_call: TRBJ2-5; cdr3_nt: TGTGCCAGCAGCTTGAGGGGTCGACAGGGCCAGACCCAGTACTTC; cdr3_aa: CASSLRGRQGQTQYF
clone_size: NA; d_call: NA; v_call: TRBV11-3; j_call: TRBJ1-3; cdr3_nt: TGTGCCAGCAGCGACGGGTTCGGACCCGGAAACACCATATATTTT; cdr3_aa: CASSDGFGPGNTIYF
clone_size: NA; d_call: TRBD1; v_call: TRBV10-2; j_call: TRBJ1-4; cdr3_nt: TGCGCCAGCAGATTGGGGACAGAGAATGAAAAACTGTTTTTT; cdr3_aa: CASRLGTENEKLFF
clone_size: NA; d_call: NA; v_call: TRBV6-1; j_call: TRBJ1-2; cdr3_nt: TGTGCCAGCAGGGAAGGGGACGGAGCCTCCTATGGCTACACCTTC; cdr3_aa: CASREGDGASYGYTF
clone_size: NA; d_call: NA; v_call: TRBV6-5; j_call: TRBJ1-1; cdr3_nt: TGTGCCAGCAGTCGGTCCGGACGGACTGAAGCTTTCTTT; cdr3_aa: CASSRSGRTEAFF
clone_size: NA; d_call: NA; v_call: TRBV27; j_call: TRBJ1-2; cdr3_nt: TGTGCCAGCAGTCGGGGGTCGAACTATGGCTACACCTTC; cdr3_aa: CASSRGSNYGYTF
clone_size: NA; d_call: NA; v_call: TRBV5-1; j_call: TRBJ2-2; cdr3_nt: TGCGCCAGCAGCTTAACCCGGGAGCTGTTTTTT; cdr3_aa: CASSLTRELFF
clone_size: few; d_call: NA; v_call: TRBV20-1; j_call: TRBJ2-7; cdr3_nt: TGCAGTGCCTTAGAAGTCGGCGAGCAGTACTTC; cdr3_aa: CSALEVGEQYF
clone_size: NA; d_call: NA; v_call: TRBV19; j_call: TRBJ1-6; cdr3_nt: TGTGCCAGTTCTGACAGTGGGGATTCACCCCTCCACTTT; cdr3_aa: CASSDSGDSPLHF
clone_size: NA; d_call: TRBD2; v_call: TRBV7-6; j_call: TRBJ2-2; cdr3_nt: TGTGCCAGCAGCCTCGGGGGGGCCGGGGAGCTGTTTTTT; cdr3_aa: CASSLGGAGELFF
clone_size: NA; d_call: NA; v_call: TRBV30; j_call: TRBJ2-1; cdr3_nt: TGTGCCTGGAGTGTATTGAACAATGAGCAGTTCTTC; cdr3_aa: CAWSVLNNEQFF
clone_size: NA; d_call: TRBD1; v_call: TRBV6-5; j_call: TRBJ1-1; cdr3_nt: TGTGCCAGCACCCCAGGGGGCGCGGGCCGAGCTTTCTTT; cdr3_aa: CASTPGGAGRAFF